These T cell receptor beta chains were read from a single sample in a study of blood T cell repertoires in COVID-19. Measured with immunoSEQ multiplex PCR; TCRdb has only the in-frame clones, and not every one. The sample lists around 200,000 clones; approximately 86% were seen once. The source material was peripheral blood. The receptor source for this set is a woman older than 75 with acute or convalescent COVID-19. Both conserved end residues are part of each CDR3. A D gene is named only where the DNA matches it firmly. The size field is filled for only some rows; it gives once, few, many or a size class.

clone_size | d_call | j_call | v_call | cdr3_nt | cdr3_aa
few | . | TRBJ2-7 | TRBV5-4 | TGTGCCAGCAGCTTTCCGGGATCCCAAGGCGACGAGCAGTACTTC | CASSFPGSQGDEQYF
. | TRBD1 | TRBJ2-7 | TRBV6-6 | TGTGCCAGCAGCTCCGACAGGGGGTTTAACGAGCAGTACTTC | CASSSDRGFNEQYF
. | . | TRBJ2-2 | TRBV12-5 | TGTGCTAGTGGTTTGCCCCGACGGGGAGGATTCACCGGGGAGCTGTTTTTT | CASGLPRRGGFTGELFF
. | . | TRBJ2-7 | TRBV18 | TGTGCCAGCTCACCCCAGAAAGAGCAGTACTTC | CASSPQKEQYF
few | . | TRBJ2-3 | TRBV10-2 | TGCGCCAGCAGTGTAAGAAGGGGGTCAGTCGCAGATACGCAGTATTTT | CASSVRRGSVADTQYF
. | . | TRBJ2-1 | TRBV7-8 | TGTGCCAGCAGCTTAGGACTAGAGCCTAACAATGAGCAGTTCTTC | CASSLGLEPNNEQFF
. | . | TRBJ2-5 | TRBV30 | TGTGCCTGGAGTCAATACAGTCAAGAGACCCAGTACTTC | CAWSQYSQETQYF
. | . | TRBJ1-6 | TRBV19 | TGTGCCAGCCAGACGCGGGGTGGTAATTCACCCCTCCACTTT | CASQTRGGNSPLHF
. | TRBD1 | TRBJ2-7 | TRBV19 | TGTGCCAGTAGTTCCCGACAGGGGGTCATTAACGAGCAGTACTTC | CASSSRQGVINEQYF
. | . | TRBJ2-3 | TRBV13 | TGTGCCAGCAGCTCGCCGGGACTTACTAGCACAGATACGCAGTATTTT | CASSSPGLTSTDTQYF
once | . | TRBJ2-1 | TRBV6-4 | TGTGCCAGCAGGAACCCTAGGTGCGGGAATACCTACAATGAGCAGTTCTTC | CASRNPRCGNTYNEQFF
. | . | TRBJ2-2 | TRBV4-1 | TGCGCCAGCAGCCAAGAATTCAGGACCGGGGAGCTGTTTTTT | CASSQEFRTGELFF
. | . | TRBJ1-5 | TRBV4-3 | TGCGCCAGCAGCCAAGATAAGGGCGGGGCGGGGGATCAGCCCCAGCATTTT | CASSQDKGGAGDQPQHF
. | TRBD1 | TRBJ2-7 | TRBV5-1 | TGCGCCAGCAGCCAGGACAGGGGCGCCTACGAGCAGTACTTC | CASSQDRGAYEQYF
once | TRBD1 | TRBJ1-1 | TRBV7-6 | TGTGCCAGCAGCTTAGCCTCGGGACAGGGTGGTACTGAAGCTTTCTTT | CASSLASGQGGTEAFF
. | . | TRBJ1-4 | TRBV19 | TGTGCCAGTAGTTCACAGGGTGGTGAAAAACTGTTTTTT | CASSSQGGEKLFF
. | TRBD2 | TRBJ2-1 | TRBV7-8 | TGTGCCAGCAGCCCCCCGACTAGCGGGAGAGAGTTCTTC | CASSPPTSGREFF
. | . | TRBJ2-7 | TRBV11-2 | TGTGCCAGCAGCTCCCAACCGGCAGGGAACTACGAGCAGTACTTC | CASSSQPAGNYEQYF
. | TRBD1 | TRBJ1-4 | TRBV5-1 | TGCGCCAGCAGCCCGGGACAGGCTAATGAAAAACTGTTTTTT | CASSPGQANEKLFF
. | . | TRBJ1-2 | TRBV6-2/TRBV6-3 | TGTGCCAGCAGTTACCAGGGGCCTCTGATCTATGGCTACACCTTC | CASSYQGPLIYGYTF
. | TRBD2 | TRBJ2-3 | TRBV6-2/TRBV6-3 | TGTGCCAGCAGTTACTCGATCTTAGGGGACTACACAGATACGCAGTATTTT | CASSYSILGDYTDTQYF
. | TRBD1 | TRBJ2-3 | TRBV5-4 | TGTGCCAGCAGCTTAAGTCGAGGGACAGGGCTGGGAGATACGCAGTATTTT | CASSLSRGTGLGDTQYF
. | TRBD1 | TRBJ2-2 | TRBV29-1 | TGCAGCGTTGAAGTTAGCAGGGACAGGTGGATGGGTACCGGGGAGCTGTTTTTT | CSVEVSRDRWMGTGELFF
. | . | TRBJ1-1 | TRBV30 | TGTGCCTGGGAGTTGGGGCCCGAAGCTTTCTTT | CAWELGPEAFF
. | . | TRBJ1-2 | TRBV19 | TGTGCCAGTAGGGAAGGAGATATCTATGGCTACACCTTC | CASREGDIYGYTF
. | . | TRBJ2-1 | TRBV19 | TGTGCCAGTGACAGAGGGGGGGGGTACAATGAGCAGTTCTTC | CASDRGGGYNEQFF
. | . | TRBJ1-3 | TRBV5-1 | TGCGCCAGCAGCTCCTCGGGGGGCTCTGGAAACACCATATATTTT | CASSSSGGSGNTIYF
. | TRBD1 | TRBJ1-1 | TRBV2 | TGTGCCAGCAGGTTAGACAGGGAGACTGAAGCTTTCTTT | CASRLDRETEAFF
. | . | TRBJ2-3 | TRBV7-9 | TGTGCCAGCAGCTTAGAATCGACTAGAGGGGCAGATACGCAGTATTTT | CASSLESTRGADTQYF
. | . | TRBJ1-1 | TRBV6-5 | TGTGCCAGCAGTTACTCGAATAGTGGGGGCGAAGCTTTCTTT | CASSYSNSGGEAFF
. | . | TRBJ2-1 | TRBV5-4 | TGTGCCAGCAGCTTTGAGGGGGGGTCCTACAATGAGCAGTTCTTC | CASSFEGGSYNEQFF
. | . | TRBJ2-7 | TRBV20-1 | TGCAGTGTAGGGGGATCCTACGAGCAGTACTTC | CSVGGSYEQYF
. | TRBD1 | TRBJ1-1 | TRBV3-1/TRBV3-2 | TGTGCCAGCATCTCAGGGGGCCTAGGTGAAGCTTTCTTT | CASISGGLGEAFF
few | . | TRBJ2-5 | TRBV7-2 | TGTGCCAGCAGCTTAGGGGGGGAGGTTATAGAGACCCAGTACTTC | CASSLGGEVIETQYF